This T cell receptor (beta chain) was observed in a study of Ad26.COV2.S vaccination and SARS-CoV-2 variants. Sample treatment: 15 to 20 received Ad26.COV2.S at low or high dose, single or two shots; several received placebo; per-sample allocation not given. Sampling took place 63 days after the first vaccine or placebo injection. Whoever gave the sample was an adult aged 18-55 years in Boston. Profiled with immunoSEQ multiplex PCR; TCRdb holds only in-frame clones, not every one. The sample has 300,000 to 350,000 clones; around 84% are singletons. Sequencing was performed on peripheral blood, taken in a trial of Ad26.COV2.S vaccine versus placebo. The receptor's source is a person aged 18-65 years who received the Ad26.COV2.S COVID-19 vaccine or a placebo.

The CDR3 loop reads CASSPTVGTGHEKLFF. Here the CDR3 DNA reads TGTGCCAGCTCACCAACCGTCGGGACAGGGCACGAAAAACTGTTTTTT. The chain uses TRBV18 and TRBJ1-4, with 9 bases matching TRBD1. Trimming took 2 bases from V and 8 from J; bases not matched to a gene: 9. CDR1 and CDR2 (germline): KGHSH, LQKENI. The CDR3 has 16 residues.